This TCR beta chain was recorded in a study of metastatic and nonmetastatic thyroid tumors. Study-wide context: Across blood and tumor or nodule tissue, repertoires from malignant and benign thyroid patients were compared with one another.

This clone was observed a handful of times. Its matching antigen is unknown. Overall study results and limits: It was reportedly found that TCR beta diversity was significantly higher in malignant thyroid tumors than in benign nodules, a difference seen in both blood and tumor samples.

Original methodology: Building a distant-metastasis classifier for papillary thyroid cancer drew on CDR3 differences across clinicopathological groups. TCRdb ran MiXCR on the PCR reads. These V and J calls rely on TCRdb rather than the paper's analysis. The data contain roughly 38,000 clones, roughly an eighth of them seen just once; the ten biggest clones take up approximately 9.1%. V lost 2 bases and J lost 6, with 12 bases in between. The CDR3 contains 14 residues. CDR1 is MNHEY, CDR2 SVGAGI, per germline. Ahead of thyroid surgery, no patient had received treatment of any kind. The sequencing sample was made of blood. The sequence was obtained from a male donor with papillary thyroid cancer or a benign thyroid nodule (not recorded which). Some clones in this sample may be carry-over from other donors' samples. This chain joins TRBV6-5 and TRBJ2-3, with D perhaps matching TRBD1 or TRBD2 (5 bases each). Written as DNA, the CDR3 is TGTGCCAGCAGTTACGGGGGTGCCGAGGATACGCAGTATTTT. As protein: CASSYGGAEDTQYF.